This entry describes one T cell receptor (beta chain). What it binds is unknown. At the DNA level, this CDR3 is encoded by other sequences in the same sample as well. These data come from a study of shared clonotypes between healthy human individuals. This CDR3 spans 14 amino acids. Germline assignment: CDR1 SGHRS and CDR2 YFSETQ. V was cut by 0 bases and J by 0 bases, with 4 bases left in between. Study results and limitations: Specimens sampled were limited to blood, with tissue repertoires likely differing.

Profiled with immunoSEQ multiplex PCR; TCRdb holds only in-frame clones, not every one. The top ten hold roughly 0.14% of the sample, which has more than 2,000,000 clones, 90% to 95% seen once. This receptor was obtained from a man between 18 and 29 years old in good health. Sequenced material: naive CD4+ T cells sorted from blood. The subset denotes: CD45RA+ positively selected. The chain links TRBV5-1 to TRBJ1-3; D gene unclear. The CDR3 coding sequence is TGCGCCAGCAGCTTGGGTGACTCTGGAAACACCATATATTTT. Encoded protein: CASSLGDSGNTIYF.